Following are 32 T cell receptor beta chains from one sample sequenced in a study of blood T cell repertoires in COVID-19. Using immunoSEQ multiplex PCR, the repertoire was profiled, and TCRdb retains in-frame clones only, with some absent. The sample lists approximately 90,000 clones; around four fifths were seen once. What was sequenced was peripheral blood. All receptors come from a man in his fifties or sixties with acute or convalescent COVID-19.

The chain is built from TRBV27 and TRBJ1-1; 9 positions match TRBD1. J gave up 11 bases and V 4 bases, and 8 bases lay outside the gene matches. This CDR3 is built from 13 residues. In germline, CDR1 is MNHEY, CDR2 SMNVEV (reference sequence). The CDR3 DNA reads TGTGCCAGCAGTTCCACAGGGGGCCTTAAGGCTTTCTTT. Its translation: CASSSTGGLKAFF.

The chain combines TRBV6-6 with TRBJ2-1, with 13 positions matching TRBD2. V was pared by 6 bases and J by 0 bases, with 5 bases of the junction left unmatched. Germline-derived CDR1 and CDR2 are MNHNY and SVGAGI (reference sequence). The CDR3 is 17 amino acids. The CDR3 protein is CASSRLAGGNSYNEQFF. The CDR3 DNA sequence: TGTGCCAGCAGCCGACTAGCGGGGGGTAACTCCTACAATGAGCAGTTCTTC.

The sample holds one count of this clone. The rearrangement joins TRBV30 to TRBJ1-4; D might be TRBD1 (6 bases). The CDR3 is 13 amino acids. CDR1 and CDR2 from the germline V gene are GTSNPN and SVGIG (reference sequence). V lost 4 bases to trimming and J lost 3 bases, with 9 bases between them. CDR3 protein: CAWTGTPNEKLFF. CDR3 coding DNA: TGTGCCTGGACCGGGACACCTAATGAAAAACTGTTTTTT.

The V gene is TRBV6-5, the J gene TRBJ2-7; possible D gene TRBD1, 7 bases. The CDR3 loop spans 15 amino acids. The germline V gene has CDR1 MNHEY and CDR2 SVGAGI. CDR3 loop: CAGGRVGGQRYEQYF. CDR3 coding DNA: TGTGCTGGAGGCCGCGTCGGGGGACAGCGTTACGAGCAGTACTTC.

The chain uses TRBV6-2 or TRBV6-3 and TRBJ2-7; 8 bases map to TRBD2. The length of the CDR3 is 14 residues. The trim removed 8 bases at V and 0 bases at J, leaving 6 bases unmatched. The germline V gene has CDR1 MNHEY and CDR2 SVGEGT. CDR3 coding DNA: TGTGCCAGCCGCCGGGGGGGCAGCTCCTACGAGCAGTACTTC. Encoded protein: CASRRGGSSYEQYF.

The rearrangement joins TRBV11-2 to TRBJ2-7; 7 bases map to TRBD2. The CDR3 has 12 amino acids. Trimming removed 4 bases from V and 7 bases from J; junction bases left unmatched: 4. CDR1 is SGHAT and CDR2 is FQNNGV in the germline V gene. In nucleotides, the CDR3 is TGTGCCAGCAGCTGGACTAGAGAAGAGCAGTACTTC. Protein product: CASSWTREEQYF.

This clone was seen repeatedly, ten times or more. V is TRBV6-1 and J is TRBJ1-2, with D unclear. Germline assignment: CDR1 MNHNS and CDR2 SASEGT. The ends were cut back, 3 bases at V and 0 bases at J, with 11 bases in the middle. This CDR3 has 15 amino acids. Written as DNA, the CDR3 is TGTGCCAGCAGTGAGCACGGGATCGCTAACTATGGCTACACCTTC. Protein product: CASSEHGIANYGYTF.

The chain couples TRBV25-1 to TRBJ1-1, with D unresolved. Trimming removed 2 bases from V and 5 bases from J, with 9 bases in between. This CDR3 has 13 amino acids. Per germline, CDR1 MGHDK and CDR2 SYGVNS. The CDR3 spells CASSEPGSTEAFF. The CDR3 DNA is TGTGCCAGCAGTGAACCCGGGAGTACTGAAGCTTTCTTT.

The chain carries TRBV2 and TRBJ2-7; D possibly corresponds to TRBD1 (6 bases). The CDR3 runs 14 residues. The V gene lost 4 bases and the J gene lost 4 bases, with 14 bases spanning the gap. CDR1 is SNHLY and CDR2 is FYNNEI in the germline V gene. The CDR3 loop reads CASSVPGTKYEQYF. The DNA of the CDR3 is TGTGCCAGCAGTGTCCCCGGGACAAAATACGAGCAGTACTTC.

This sequence joins TRBV2 and TRBJ1-1; TRBD1 aligns across 10 bases. The CDR3 consists of 14 residues. Germline loops: CDR1 SNHLY, CDR2 FYNNEI. J gave up 3 bases and V 6 bases, and 4 bases lay outside the gene matches. The DNA for the CDR3 is TGTGCCAGCAGCTCAGGACAGGGGGACACTGAAGCTTTCTTT. Amino acid sequence: CASSSGQGDTEAFF.

The chain joins TRBV30 to TRBJ2-6; a weak D match, TRBD2 (6 bases). The germline V gene has CDR1 GTSNPN and CDR2 SVGIG (reference sequence). V was pared by 3 bases and J by 2 bases, with 14 bases between. The CDR3 is made up of 16 amino acids. The CDR3 bases are TGTGCCTGGAGGCAGGGAGGTGTAGCTGGGGCCAACGTCCTGACTTTC. It specifies CAWRQGGVAGANVLTF.

V gene TRBV5-3 combines with J gene TRBJ2-1, with 12 bases aligning to TRBD2. TRBV5-3 is an open reading frame, and its role is uncertain. CDR3 length: 16 residues. After removal of 3 bases from V and 8 bases from J, the junction contained 9 bases not matched to a gene. The CDR3 protein is CARSWGLAGPGDEQFF. The CDR3 DNA follows: TGTGCCAGAAGCTGGGGACTAGCGGGCCCGGGGGATGAGCAGTTCTTC.

Only a few counts were recorded for this clone. V gene TRBV5-5 combines with J gene TRBJ2-3; D possibly corresponds to TRBD2 (5 bases). The length of the CDR3 is 15 residues. Germline CDR1 SGHKS, CDR2 YYEKEE (reference sequence). The ends were cut back, 2 bases at V and 4 bases at J, with 14 bases in the middle. In DNA form, the CDR3 reads TGTGCCAGCAGCTTCGGCATAGGAGGACCAGATACGCAGTATTTT. Amino acids: CASSFGIGGPDTQYF.

In regard to this clone: This may arise from a read error, as a much more abundant clone is one base away. Other DNA sequences in this specimen translate into the identical CDR3. The chain carries TRBV14 and TRBJ1-2; D remains unclear. Germline loops: CDR1 SGHDN, CDR2 FVKESK. The CDR3 sequence is 15 residues long. In DNA, the CDR3 is TGTGCCAGCAGTCAAGCCGCACCGCGGGGCTATGGCTACACCTTC. It is translated as CASSQAAPRGYGYTF.

This chain uses TRBV30 with TRBJ1-6; TRBD1 is a possible D gene (5 bases). The CDR3 is 13 residues long. V was pared by 5 bases and J by 0 bases, with 5 bases between. CDR1 is GTSNPN and CDR2 is SVGIG in the germline V gene (reference sequence). CDR3 sequence reads: CAWDSSYNSPLHF. For the CDR3, the DNA is TGTGCCTGGGACAGCTCCTATAATTCACCCCTCCACTTT.

The chain joins TRBV24-1 to TRBJ1-1; 7 bases are a match to TRBD1. The CDR3 totals 14 residues. Germline CDR1 KGHDR, CDR2 SFDVKD. V shed 4 bases and J 4 bases; nucleotides not matched to a gene: 5. The CDR3 loop reads CATSDADRVTEAFF. DNA for the CDR3: TGTGCCACCAGTGACGCAGACAGGGTCACTGAAGCTTTCTTT.

This clone was observed a single time. The V call is TRBV12-3 or TRBV12-4, the J call TRBJ2-5; 7 bases are a match to TRBD1. This CDR3 is built from 13 residues. V shed 4 bases and J 5 bases; nucleotides not matched to a gene: 4. This CDR3 reads CASSSTGIETQYF. The CDR3 bases are TGTGCCAGCAGTTCGACAGGGATCGAGACCCAGTACTTC.

The rearrangement links TRBV28 to TRBJ2-1; D possibly corresponds to TRBD2 (6 bases). The germline gives CDR1 MDHEN, CDR2 SYDVKM. V was cut by 4 bases and J by 15 bases, with 16 bases left in between. The CDR3 is 12 amino acids. The CDR3 sequence: CASSSRVAEWFF. Written as DNA, the CDR3 is TGTGCCAGCAGTTCCAGGGTAGCGGAGTGGTTCTTC.

The chain carries TRBV2 and TRBJ1-1; 10 positions match TRBD1. The CDR3 runs to 13 residues. J gave up 6 bases and V 6 bases, and 4 bases lay outside the gene matches. Germline CDR1 SNHLY, CDR2 FYNNEI. The CDR3 sequence is CASSPTGGAEAFF. CDR3 sequence (DNA): TGTGCCAGCAGCCCGACAGGGGGCGCTGAAGCTTTCTTT. Based on the CDR3 plus reference TRBV2 and TRBJ1-1, the full variable domain is EPEVTQTPSHQVTQMGQEVILRCVPISNHLYFYWYRQILGQKVEFLVSFYNNEISEKSEIFDDQFSVERPDGSNFTLKIRSTKLEDSAMYFCASSPTGGAEAFFGQGTRLTVV.

V and J are TRBV28 and TRBJ1-3, with TRBD1 as a possible D gene (5 bases). This CDR3 contains 14 residues. Deletions cut 3 bases from V and 3 bases from J, with 9 bases between. Germline V gene sequence: CDR1 MDHEN, CDR2 SYDVKM. The CDR3 is CASSLSQGGNTIYF. CDR3 in DNA: TGTGCCAGCAGTTTGAGTCAGGGTGGAAACACCATATATTTT.

The gene calls are TRBV5-8 and TRBJ2-7; TRBD2 is a possible D gene (6 bases). CDR3 length equals 14 residues. The V gene lost 1 base and the J gene lost 1 base, with 9 bases spanning the gap. Germline CDR1 and CDR2: SGHTS and YDEGEE. CDR3 protein: CASSLSGTSYEQYF. The CDR3 bases are TGTGCCAGCAGCTTGAGTGGGACTTCCTACGAGCAGTACTTC. The full variable domain, its missing parts supplied by reference TRBV5-8 and TRBJ2-7, is EAGVTQSPTHLIKTRGQQATLRCSPISGHTSVYWYQQALGLGLQFLLWYDEGEERNRGNFPPRFSGRQFPNYSSELNVNALELEDSALYLCASSLSGTSYEQYFGPGTRLTVT.

V and J are TRBV20-1 and TRBJ1-1; D is unclear. The CDR3 sequence is 11 residues long. CDR1 and CDR2 (germline): DFQATT, SNEGSKA (reference sequence). CDR3 sequence (DNA): TGCAGGGGCGGGAAGAACACTGAAGCTTTCTTT. Its protein is CRGGKNTEAFF.

The chain has TRBV5-1 and TRBJ2-1; 9 bases map to TRBD2. This CDR3 is built from 16 residues. The J segment lost 9 bases and the V segment lost 4 bases, leaving 14 bases of the junction unmatched. Per germline, CDR1 SGHRS and CDR2 YFSETQ. The CDR3 region is CASSEMTGTSLIEQFF. For the CDR3, the DNA is TGCGCCAGCAGCGAAATGACCGGGACTAGCCTTATTGAGCAGTTCTTC.

The chain links TRBV6-1 to TRBJ1-5; no clear D. The length of the CDR3 is 15 residues. Trimming cost V 3 bases and J 1 base, with 10 bases left between them. The germline gives CDR1 MNHNS, CDR2 SASEGT. CDR3 in amino acids: CASSEYTQSNQPQHF. The CDR3 region has the DNA TGTGCCAGCAGTGAGTATACACAGAGCAATCAGCCCCAGCATTTT.

The V gene is TRBV11-3, the J gene TRBJ1-1; 9 bases agree with TRBD1. The V gene's germline CDR1 is SGHNT and CDR2 YENEEA. The CDR3 runs 14 residues. The junction had 8 bases not matched to a gene; V was cut back by 3 bases and J by 9 bases. The CDR3 loop reads CASSFGTGQGKAFF. DNA of the CDR3: TGTGCCAGCAGCTTCGGGACAGGGCAGGGGAAAGCTTTCTTT.

This chain links TRBV11-2 with TRBJ1-1; maybe TRBD1 (5 bases). Per the germline V gene, CDR1 is SGHAT and CDR2 is FQNNGV. The length of the CDR3 is 13 residues. Trimming cost V 5 bases and J 1 base, with 8 bases left between them. The CDR3: CASSRGGNTEAFF. DNA of the CDR3: TGTGCCAGCAGCCGGGGGGGGAACACTGAAGCTTTCTTT.

The V and J genes are TRBV2 and TRBJ2-7, with TRBD2 as a possible D gene (6 bases). Trimming removed 4 bases at V and 6 bases at J, with 13 bases between. The CDR3 runs to 13 residues. CDR1 and CDR2 from the germline V gene are SNHLY and FYNNEI. DNA for the CDR3: TGTGCCAGCAGTGCCACCGTGGGGGGCGAGCAGTACTTC. Its protein product is CASSATVGGEQYF.

This clone was recorded once. The rearrangement links TRBV11-2 to TRBJ1-6; D may be TRBD1 (6 bases). Germline V lookup: CDR1 SGHAT, CDR2 FQNNGV. Trimming removed 1 base at V and 11 bases at J, with 12 bases between. The CDR3 is 14 residues long. DNA for the CDR3: TGTGCCAGCAGCTTAGTCGGGGGGCGGACACCCCTCCACTTT. Translated, it gives CASSLVGGRTPLHF. The complete variable domain, with remaining parts taken from reference TRBV11-2 and TRBJ1-6, reads EAGVAQSPRYKIIEKRQSVAFWCNPISGHATLYWYQQILGQGPKLLIQFQNNGVVDDSQLPKDRFSAERLKGVDSTLKIQPAKLEDSAVYLCASSLVGGRTPLHFGNGTRLTVT.

This chain uses TRBV18 with TRBJ2-2, with D possibly matching TRBD1 (5 bases). Germline CDR1 and CDR2: KGHSH and LQKENI. There are 15 residues in the CDR3. Between the trimmed V and J ends, which lost 4 bases and 5 bases, there was a span of 14 bases. The chain's CDR3 is CASSRQGEKTGELFF. In DNA, the CDR3 is TGTGCCAGCTCACGGCAGGGTGAGAAAACCGGGGAGCTGTTTTTT.

The chain carries TRBV29-1 and TRBJ2-4; 7 bases match TRBD2. The length of the CDR3 is 15 residues. The germline V gene encodes CDR1 SQVTM and CDR2 ANQGSEA. Germline trimming cut 2 bases from V and 3 bases from J; bases unmatched to any gene: 7. The DNA for the CDR3 is TGCAGCGTTGAAATTGAGCCGGGGGGCAAAAACATTCAGTACTTC. Protein: CSVEIEPGGKNIQYF.

The V call is TRBV19, the J call TRBJ1-3; D perhaps matches TRBD1 (5 bases). CDR1 is LNHDA, CDR2 SQIVND, per germline (reference sequence). Trimming pared 3 bases from V and 2 bases from J, leaving 8 bases between. This CDR3 is built from 14 residues. Written as DNA, the CDR3 is TGTGCCAGTAGTATGAGCAGGGCTGGAAACACCATATATTTT. Amino acid sequence: CASSMSRAGNTIYF.

This sequence joins TRBV20-1 and TRBJ2-7; 10 nucleotides align to TRBD2. J was trimmed by 2 bases and V by 3 bases; bases with no gene match: 10. Germline V gene lookup returns CDR1 DFQATT and CDR2 SNEGSKA (reference sequence). The CDR3 has 16 residues. The CDR3 sequence: CSASFSQAGGTYEQYF. The DNA of the CDR3 is TGCAGTGCTAGTTTCTCCCAAGCGGGAGGGACCTACGAGCAGTACTTC.